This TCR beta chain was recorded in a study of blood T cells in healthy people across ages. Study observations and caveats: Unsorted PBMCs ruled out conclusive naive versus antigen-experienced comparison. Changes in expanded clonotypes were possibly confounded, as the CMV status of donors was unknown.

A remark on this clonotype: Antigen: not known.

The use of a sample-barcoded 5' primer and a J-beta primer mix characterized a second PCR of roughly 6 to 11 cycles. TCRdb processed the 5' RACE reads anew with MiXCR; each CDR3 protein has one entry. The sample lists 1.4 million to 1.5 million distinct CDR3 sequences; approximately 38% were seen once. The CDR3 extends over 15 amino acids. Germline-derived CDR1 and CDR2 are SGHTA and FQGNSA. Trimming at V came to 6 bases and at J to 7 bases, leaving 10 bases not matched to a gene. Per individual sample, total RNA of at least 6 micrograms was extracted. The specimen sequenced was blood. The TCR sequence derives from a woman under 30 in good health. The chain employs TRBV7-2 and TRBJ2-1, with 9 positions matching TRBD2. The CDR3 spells CASRTGLAGRNEQFF. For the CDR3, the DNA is TGTGCCAGCAGGACAGGCCTAGCGGGGCGGAATGAGCAGTTCTTC.